This T cell receptor (beta chain) is from a study of T cells in Graves' hyperthyroidism and ophthalmopathy. Study details: Peripheral blood specimens were obtained at initial diagnosis, prior to any treatment.

Amplified TCR beta CDR3 regions derived from RNA transcripts. An initial round of RT-PCR targeting the TCR CDR3 relied on the HTBI primer set. TCRdb reanalysed the multiplex PCR reads using MiXCR and keeps one entry per CDR3 protein. The table has 350,000 to 500,000 distinct CDR3 sequences, roughly 15% seen once. Stability of Graves' hyperthyroidism was defined as absent ophthalmopathy progression within 18 months. Exclusion criteria comprised uncontrolled infection, other autoimmune disease, pregnancy or lactation. Clinical symptoms, serum thyroxine and TRAb, thyroid ultrasound and orbital computed tomography were used for the diagnoses. Per the germline V gene, CDR1 is MNHNS and CDR2 is SASEGT. This CDR3 has 14 amino acids. V lost 6 bases and J lost 2, with 14 bases in between.

This chain joins TRBV6-1 and TRBJ2-7, with a possible D match to TRBD2 (5 bases). The TCR sequence derives from a woman in her late teens or twenties with Graves' hyperthyroidism. Source material: blood. The CDR3 region is CASSPWTGTYEQYF. As DNA, the CDR3 is TGTGCCAGCAGCCCCTGGACTGGTACCTACGAGCAGTACTTC.